These 5 T cell receptor beta chains came from one sample sequenced in a study of T cells in Graves' hyperthyroidism and ophthalmopathy (dated by TCRdb to the late 2010s). Receptor amplification or capture employed multiplex PCR. Sequenced using an Illumina HiSeq 2000. TCR beta CDR3 regions were amplified from RNA transcripts. A first-round RT-PCR of the TCR CDR3 used the HTBI primer set with the Qiagen OneStep RT-PCR kit. TCRdb took the public reads, trimmed them with fastp at Q25, ran MiXCR for clone calling and kept in-frame beta chains. Duplicate CDR3 protein sequences are folded into a single record with the most common DNA and genes. The sample records around 250,000 distinct CDR3 sequences, just over 14% of which are singletons. About 14% of the sample belongs to the ten largest clones. The sequenced material came from blood. The receptors derive from a woman in her thirties or forties with Graves' hyperthyroidism that later progressed to Graves' ophthalmopathy.

This clonotype showed up many times. The chain joins TRBV29-1 to TRBJ1-1; tentatively, D is TRBD1 (6 bases). The germline CDR1 and CDR2 sequences are SQVTM and ANQGSEA. The CDR3 spans 13 residues. V lost 6 bases to trimming and J lost 1 base, with 12 bases between them. DNA for the CDR3: TGCAGCGTCCCCGGGACACCGAACACTGAAGCTTTCTTT. Its protein product is CSVPGTPNTEAFF. Complete variable domain (other parts from reference TRBV29-1 and TRBJ1-1): SAVISQKPSRDICQRGTSLTIQCQVDSQVTMMFWYRQQPGQSLTLIATANQGSEATYESGFVIDKFPISRPNLTFSTLTVSNMSPEDSSIYLCSVPGTPNTEAFFGQGTRLTVV.

This clonotype showed up many times. V and J are TRBV28 and TRBJ1-1; D is perhaps TRBD1 (5 bases). The CDR3 consists of 16 residues. Germline loops: CDR1 MDHEN, CDR2 SYDVKM. V dropped 6 bases and J dropped 2 bases, with 19 bases sitting between them. CDR3 DNA sequence: TGTGCCAGCAGCCGAGGGGCGTTAACAGAAAACACTGAAGCTTTCTTT. It translates to CASSRGALTENTEAFF.

This clonotype came up many times. The CDR3 DNA is TGTGCCAGCAGTTCTAGCGGGAGGGGTTCAGGCGGGGGATCCGGGGAGCTGTTTTTT. Amino acids: CASSSSGRGSGGGSGELFF. The chain combines TRBV6-1 with TRBJ2-2, with TRBD2 identical over 12 bases. Per germline, CDR1 MNHNS and CDR2 SASEGT. The CDR3 runs 19 residues. The ends lost 5 bases at V and 6 bases at J; junction bases unmatched: 16.

This clonotype was seen repeatedly, ten times or more. This chain uses TRBV30 with TRBJ2-1; a weak D match, TRBD2 (6 bases). CDR1 GTSNPN and CDR2 SVGIG come from the germline V gene (reference sequence). V was shortened by 6 bases and J by 0 bases, with 9 bases between the two germline ends. CDR3 length: 13 amino acids. The CDR3 nucleotides read TGTGCCTGTAGCGGTACCTCCTACAATGAGCAGTTCTTC. It codes for CACSGTSYNEQFF.

This clonotype was observed at least ten times. The chain combines TRBV20-1 with TRBJ2-7; TRBD2 is a possible D gene (5 bases). V shed 6 bases and J shed 6 bases, with 15 bases lying between them. The CDR3 runs to 12 residues. Germline CDR1 and CDR2: DFQATT and SNEGSKA (reference sequence). The CDR3, as DNA: TGCAGTGCACCCGGGAACGCACCCGAGCAGTACTTC. It yields the protein CSAPGNAPEQYF.